The 5 T cell receptor beta chains presented below share a single source sample, sequenced in a study of cytomegalovirus exposure and HLA in healthy donors. Primers for the PCR totalled 60 Vbeta and 13 Jbeta. Only in-frame clones appear in the TCRdb table, and some are missing; sequencing was by immunoSEQ multiplex PCR. This sample has 75,000 to 90,000 clones, with 65% to 85% found just once. Source material: PBMCs. These receptors all stem from a man in his forties or fifties in good health and CMV-seronegative.

In nucleotides, the CDR3 is TGTGCCACCGGCCGGGGGACCGGTGAAAACACCATATATTTT. Translating it yields CATGRGTGENTIYF. V gene TRBV15 combines with J gene TRBJ1-3, with TRBD1 as a possible D gene (5 bases). Trimming pared 8 bases from V and 6 bases from J, leaving 17 bases between. Germline loops: CDR1 LNHNV, CDR2 YYDKDF (reference sequence). The CDR3 extends over 14 amino acids.

The chain couples TRBV7-9 to TRBJ1-3, with TRBD1 matching over 8 bases. CDR3 length: 15 amino acids. Losses at the gene ends were 4 bases for V and 0 bases for J; bases not matched to a gene: 2. Germline assignment: CDR1 SEHNR and CDR2 FQNEAQ (reference sequence). The CDR3 loop is CASSSDRASGNTIYF. CDR3 nucleotide sequence: TGTGCCAGCAGCTCGGACAGGGCCTCTGGAAACACCATATATTTT.

V gene TRBV6-5 combines with J gene TRBJ1-1; no reliable D call. This CDR3 is built from 11 residues. V gave up 4 bases and J gave up 7 bases, with 7 bases separating them. From germline, CDR1 is MNHEY and CDR2 SVGAGI. The DNA for the CDR3 is TGTGCCAGCAGTTCGAGTGTTGAAGCTTTCTTT. This gives the protein CASSSSVEAFF.

In nucleotides, the CDR3 is TGTGCCAGCATCCTAGGGGCAGATCAAGAGACCCAGTACTTC. Translating gives CASILGADQETQYF. The chain couples TRBV6-5 to TRBJ2-5, with D tentatively TRBD1 (5 bases). V was cut by 7 bases and J by 2 bases, with 14 bases left in between. Per germline, CDR1 MNHEY and CDR2 SVGAGI. This CDR3 is 14 amino acids long.

As DNA, the CDR3 is TGTGCCAGCAGCGGCCGGGTCAAAAGTAATGAGCAGTTCTTC. It translates to CASSGRVKSNEQFF. This chain connects TRBV5-8 to TRBJ2-1; no clear D gene. The V gene's germline CDR1 is SGHTS and CDR2 YDEGEE. V was clipped by 4 bases and J by 7 bases, with 15 bases between them. This CDR3 has 14 residues.